This T cell receptor beta chain originates from a study of T-cell reconstitution after alpha-beta-depleted transplantation in children. On this clonotype: What it recognizes is unknown. A much more abundant neighbour one base away suggests this may be a read error.

Preparation of the TCRbeta library was carried out with unique molecular identifiers. TCRdb itself ran the PCR reads through MiXCR, one entry per CDR3 protein. The data hold 130,000 to 150,000 distinct CDR3 sequences, with about 9% observed a single time. This CDR3 is built from 16 residues. CDR1 and CDR2 from the germline V gene are MDHEN and SYDVKM. The V end was cut by 6 bases, the J end by 1 base, with 17 bases between. The study, taken as a whole, reports: There were some patients whose high TCRbeta diversity at day 60 came from surviving recipient T cells and thymic progenitors. The authors attributed T-cell counts and diversity one year after transplant mostly to newly produced T cells. The study reportedly traced alpha-beta T cells about two months after transplant to several hundred expanded graft clones.

This receptor was identified in a female patient between 2 and 10 years old who had a stem cell transplant for congenital amegakaryocytic thrombocytopenia, so the T cells may come from the graft donor. The rearrangement joins TRBV28 to TRBJ2-3; weak D call: TRBD1 (6 bases). Here the sequenced sample was PBMCs, mostly from graft donor cells, taken 180 days after TCRalphabeta/CD19-depleted stem cell transplant. The CDR3 DNA reads as TGTGCCAGCAGGATTACAGGGTTTTTTTGCACAGATACGCAGTATTTT. Amino acids: CASRITGFFCTDTQYF. The full variable domain, with the rest looked up from reference TRBV28 and TRBJ2-3, is DVKVTQSSRYLVKRTGEKVFLECVQDMDHENMFWYRQDPGLGLRLIYFSYDVKMKEKGDIPEGYSVSREKKERFSLILESASTNQTSMYLCASRITGFFCTDTQYFGPGTRLTVL.